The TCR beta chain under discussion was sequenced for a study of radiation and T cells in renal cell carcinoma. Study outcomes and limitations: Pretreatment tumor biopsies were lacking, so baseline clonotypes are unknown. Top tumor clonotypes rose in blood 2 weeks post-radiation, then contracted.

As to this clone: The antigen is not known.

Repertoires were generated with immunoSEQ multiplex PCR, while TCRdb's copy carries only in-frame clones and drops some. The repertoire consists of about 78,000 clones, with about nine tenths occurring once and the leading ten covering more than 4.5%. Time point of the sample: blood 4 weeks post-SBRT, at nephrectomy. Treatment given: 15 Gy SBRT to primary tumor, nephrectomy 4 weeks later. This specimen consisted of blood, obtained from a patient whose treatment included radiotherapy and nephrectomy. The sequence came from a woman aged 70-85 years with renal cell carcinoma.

The CDR3 here is CASSEAWTGGSSYNSPLHF. As DNA, the CDR3 is TGCGCCAGCAGTGAGGCATGGACAGGGGGGAGCTCCTATAATTCACCCCTCCACTTT. The rearrangement links TRBV10-2 to TRBJ1-6, with 10 positions matching TRBD1. V lost 2 bases to trimming and J lost 0 bases; unmatched junction nucleotides: 7. Germline CDR1 WSHSY, CDR2 SAAADI. CDR3 length: 19 amino acids.